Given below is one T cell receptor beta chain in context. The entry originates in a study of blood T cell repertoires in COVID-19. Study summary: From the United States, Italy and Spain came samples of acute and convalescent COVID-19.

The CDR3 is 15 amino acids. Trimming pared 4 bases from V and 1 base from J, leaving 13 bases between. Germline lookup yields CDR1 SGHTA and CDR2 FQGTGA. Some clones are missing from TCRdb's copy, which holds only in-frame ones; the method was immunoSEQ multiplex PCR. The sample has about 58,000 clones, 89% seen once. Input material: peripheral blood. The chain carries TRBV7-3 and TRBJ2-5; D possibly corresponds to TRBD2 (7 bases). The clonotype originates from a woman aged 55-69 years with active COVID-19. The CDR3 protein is CASSSRGGFQETQYF. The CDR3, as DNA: TGTGCCAGCAGCTCCCGCGGGGGCTTCCAAGAGACCCAGTACTTC.